A single sample gave rise to the 17 T cell receptor beta chains below, sequenced in a study of blood T cell repertoires in COVID-19. Only in-frame clones appear in the TCRdb table, and some are missing; sequencing was by immunoSEQ multiplex PCR. Of more than 250,000 clones in the sample, about four fifths were seen once. The sequenced material came from peripheral blood. The receptors were sampled from a woman in her forties or fifties with acute or convalescent COVID-19.

The J gene is TRBJ2-5, the V gene TRBV2; D uncertain. The CDR3 consists of 13 residues. V dropped 2 bases and J dropped 2 bases, with 6 bases sitting between them. Germline V gene lookup returns CDR1 SNHLY and CDR2 FYNNEI. For the CDR3, the DNA is TGTGCCAGCAGTGAACGGTGGCAAGAGACCCAGTACTTC. This translates into CASSERWQETQYF.

This clone was recorded once. The chain links TRBV5-8 to TRBJ2-1, with 9 bases aligning to TRBD1. Germline CDR1 SGHTS, CDR2 YDEGEE. V gave up 7 bases and J gave up 12 bases; unmatched junction bases: 14. This CDR3 spans 14 amino acids. CDR3 nucleotides: TGTGCCAGCGGCACGGGACAGGGCACAATGAGGCAGTTCTTC. This encodes CASGTGQGTMRQFF.

The CDR3 bases are TGTGCCAGCTCAGCCGACAAGAACACTGAAGCTTTCTTT. This translates into CASSADKNTEAFF. V is TRBV18 and J is TRBJ1-1; D not certain. Trimming took off 5 bases at V and 1 base at J, with 8 bases between the two ends. CDR1 and CDR2 from the germline V gene are KGHSH and LQKENI. The CDR3 is 13 amino acids.

The chain has TRBV11-3 and TRBJ2-1; a weak D match, TRBD2 (6 bases). Germline values: CDR1 SGHNT, CDR2 YENEEA. CDR3 length: 13 amino acids. Trimming removed 2 bases from V and 10 bases from J, with 12 bases in between. CDR3 in amino acids: CASSLMRRDEQFF. CDR3 nucleotides: TGTGCCAGCAGCTTAATGCGGAGGGACGAGCAGTTCTTC.

This rearrangement joins TRBV5-1 to TRBJ1-2, with D possibly being TRBD1 (6 bases). V gave up 8 bases and J gave up 0 bases, with 23 bases separating them. This CDR3 contains 17 residues. Germline V gene lookup returns CDR1 SGHRS and CDR2 YFSETQ. The CDR3 loop reads CASMTGGGPRTNYGYTF. In nucleotides, the CDR3 is TGCGCCAGTATGACCGGGGGGGGCCCCCGGACTAACTATGGCTACACCTTC.

V gene TRBV19 combines with J gene TRBJ2-5; 12 nucleotides agree with TRBD1. Germline V gene lookup returns CDR1 LNHDA and CDR2 SQIVND (reference sequence). CDR3 length: 15 amino acids. Trimming cost V 2 bases and J 4 bases; bases outside gene matches: 2. The CDR3: CASSIKGQGAETQYF. Written as DNA, the CDR3 is TGTGCCAGTAGTATAAAGGGACAGGGGGCAGAGACCCAGTACTTC.

V gene TRBV9 combines with J gene TRBJ2-1; 8 bases are shared with TRBD2. The CDR3 contains 17 residues. CDR1 and CDR2 from the germline V gene are SGDLS and YYNGEE. Trimming cost V 2 bases and J 6 bases; bases outside gene matches: 13. DNA for the CDR3: TGTGCCAGCAGCGTTACCTTAGGAGCGGGGGCCTCCAATGAGCAGTTCTTC. Translation: CASSVTLGAGASNEQFF.

CDR3 protein: CASSRQAGEDEQFF. CDR3 nucleotide sequence: TGTGCCAGCAGTCGACAAGCGGGAGAAGATGAGCAGTTCTTC. The chain joins TRBV7-2 to TRBJ2-1; 8 positions match TRBD2. The CDR3 sequence is 14 residues long. V was clipped by 6 bases and J by 8 bases; unmatched bases: 9. Germline V gene lookup returns CDR1 SGHTA and CDR2 FQGNSA.

The gene calls are TRBV13 and TRBJ1-1; unclear D gene. Germline V gene sequence: CDR1 PRHDT, CDR2 FYEKMQ (reference sequence). With 5 bases removed from V and 6 bases from J, the gap between germline ends came to 22 bases. This CDR3 region has 16 residues. In DNA form, the CDR3 reads TGTGCCAGCAGCCCTCCCGGACTCAAAGGGATTGCTGAAGCTTTCTTT. Amino acid sequence: CASSPPGLKGIAEAFF.

The chain recombines TRBV30 with TRBJ2-6; 8 nucleotides align to TRBD1. V was clipped by 8 bases and J by 0 bases; unmatched bases: 18. Germline V CDR1 and CDR2: GTSNPN, SVGIG (reference sequence). This CDR3 has 19 amino acids. CDR3 in amino acids: CASDRDRLPTLSGANVLTF. CDR3 in DNA: TGTGCCAGCGACCGGGACAGGCTGCCGACCCTCTCTGGGGCCAACGTCCTGACTTTC.

This clone was found a few times. The chain recombines TRBV10-3 with TRBJ2-2; no firm D call. Germline V gene lookup returns CDR1 ENHRY and CDR2 SYGVKD. V was shortened by 6 bases and J by 6 bases, with 11 bases between the two germline ends. This CDR3 contains 13 residues. The CDR3 sequence is CAIRAAGAGELFF. As DNA, the CDR3 is TGTGCCATCAGGGCGGCCGGCGCCGGGGAGCTGTTTTTT.

This clone was counted a few times. V usage is TRBV24-1 and J usage is TRBJ2-2, with 8 bases identical to TRBD1. After removal of 3 bases from V and 0 bases from J, the junction contained 5 bases not matched to a gene. From germline, CDR1 is KGHDR and CDR2 SFDVKD. The CDR3 is 17 residues long. In DNA form, the CDR3 reads TGTGCCACCAGTGATCCGACACAGGGGGCGAACACCGGGGAGCTGTTTTTT. Residues: CATSDPTQGANTGELFF.

The chain couples TRBV11-2 to TRBJ1-1; D unclear. Germline loops: CDR1 SGHAT, CDR2 FQNNGV. CDR3 size: 14 residues. V gave up 5 bases and J gave up 1 base, with 11 bases separating them. CDR3 protein: CASSPLNRNTEAFF. The DNA for the CDR3 is TGTGCCAGCAGCCCGCTAAACCGGAACACTGAAGCTTTCTTT.

The genes are TRBV7-8 and TRBJ2-1, with D maybe TRBD1 (6 bases). CDR1 and CDR2 from the germline V gene are SGHVS and FQNEAQ. Trimming removed 6 bases from V and 0 bases from J, with 12 bases in between. CDR3 length: 15 residues. The CDR3 DNA is TGTGCCAGCAGAAGGGACACCAGCTCCTACAATGAGCAGTTCTTC. This sequence encodes CASRRDTSSYNEQFF.

The CDR3 loop reads CASSFFGREQYV. The DNA of the CDR3 is TGTGCCAGCAGCTTTTTTGGTCGGGAGCAGTACGTC. The chain has TRBV5-5 and TRBJ2-7; D is uncertain. The CDR3 sequence is 12 residues long. CDR1 and CDR2 (germline): SGHKS, YYEKEE (reference sequence). V lost 2 bases to trimming and J lost 7 bases, with 10 bases between them.

This clone appeared a single time. This rearrangement joins TRBV29-1 to TRBJ1-2; possible D gene TRBD1, 6 bases. V shed 8 bases and J shed 7 bases, with 23 bases lying between them. The germline CDR1 and CDR2 sequences are SQVTM and ANQGSEA. CDR3 length equals 14 residues. The CDR3 region is CSTLGPQGPLGYTF. The CDR3 DNA is TGCAGCACCCTGGGCCCCCAGGGGCCCCTTGGCTACACCTTC. Variable domain in full (rest from reference TRBV29-1 and TRBJ1-2): SAVISQKPSRDICQRGTSLTIQCQVDSQVTMMFWYRQQPGQSLTLIATANQGSEATYESGFVIDKFPISRPNLTFSTLTVSNMSPEDSSIYLCSTLGPQGPLGYTFGSGTRLTVV.

V gene TRBV5-4 combines with J gene TRBJ2-5; 8 bases align to TRBD1. Germline V gene sequence: CDR1 SGHNT, CDR2 YYREEE (reference sequence). This CDR3 has 13 amino acids. Trimming at V came to 3 bases and at J to 5 bases, leaving 3 bases not matched to a gene. The CDR3 sequence: CASSSGQEETQYF. In DNA form, the CDR3 reads TGTGCCAGCAGCTCGGGACAGGAGGAGACCCAGTACTTC.